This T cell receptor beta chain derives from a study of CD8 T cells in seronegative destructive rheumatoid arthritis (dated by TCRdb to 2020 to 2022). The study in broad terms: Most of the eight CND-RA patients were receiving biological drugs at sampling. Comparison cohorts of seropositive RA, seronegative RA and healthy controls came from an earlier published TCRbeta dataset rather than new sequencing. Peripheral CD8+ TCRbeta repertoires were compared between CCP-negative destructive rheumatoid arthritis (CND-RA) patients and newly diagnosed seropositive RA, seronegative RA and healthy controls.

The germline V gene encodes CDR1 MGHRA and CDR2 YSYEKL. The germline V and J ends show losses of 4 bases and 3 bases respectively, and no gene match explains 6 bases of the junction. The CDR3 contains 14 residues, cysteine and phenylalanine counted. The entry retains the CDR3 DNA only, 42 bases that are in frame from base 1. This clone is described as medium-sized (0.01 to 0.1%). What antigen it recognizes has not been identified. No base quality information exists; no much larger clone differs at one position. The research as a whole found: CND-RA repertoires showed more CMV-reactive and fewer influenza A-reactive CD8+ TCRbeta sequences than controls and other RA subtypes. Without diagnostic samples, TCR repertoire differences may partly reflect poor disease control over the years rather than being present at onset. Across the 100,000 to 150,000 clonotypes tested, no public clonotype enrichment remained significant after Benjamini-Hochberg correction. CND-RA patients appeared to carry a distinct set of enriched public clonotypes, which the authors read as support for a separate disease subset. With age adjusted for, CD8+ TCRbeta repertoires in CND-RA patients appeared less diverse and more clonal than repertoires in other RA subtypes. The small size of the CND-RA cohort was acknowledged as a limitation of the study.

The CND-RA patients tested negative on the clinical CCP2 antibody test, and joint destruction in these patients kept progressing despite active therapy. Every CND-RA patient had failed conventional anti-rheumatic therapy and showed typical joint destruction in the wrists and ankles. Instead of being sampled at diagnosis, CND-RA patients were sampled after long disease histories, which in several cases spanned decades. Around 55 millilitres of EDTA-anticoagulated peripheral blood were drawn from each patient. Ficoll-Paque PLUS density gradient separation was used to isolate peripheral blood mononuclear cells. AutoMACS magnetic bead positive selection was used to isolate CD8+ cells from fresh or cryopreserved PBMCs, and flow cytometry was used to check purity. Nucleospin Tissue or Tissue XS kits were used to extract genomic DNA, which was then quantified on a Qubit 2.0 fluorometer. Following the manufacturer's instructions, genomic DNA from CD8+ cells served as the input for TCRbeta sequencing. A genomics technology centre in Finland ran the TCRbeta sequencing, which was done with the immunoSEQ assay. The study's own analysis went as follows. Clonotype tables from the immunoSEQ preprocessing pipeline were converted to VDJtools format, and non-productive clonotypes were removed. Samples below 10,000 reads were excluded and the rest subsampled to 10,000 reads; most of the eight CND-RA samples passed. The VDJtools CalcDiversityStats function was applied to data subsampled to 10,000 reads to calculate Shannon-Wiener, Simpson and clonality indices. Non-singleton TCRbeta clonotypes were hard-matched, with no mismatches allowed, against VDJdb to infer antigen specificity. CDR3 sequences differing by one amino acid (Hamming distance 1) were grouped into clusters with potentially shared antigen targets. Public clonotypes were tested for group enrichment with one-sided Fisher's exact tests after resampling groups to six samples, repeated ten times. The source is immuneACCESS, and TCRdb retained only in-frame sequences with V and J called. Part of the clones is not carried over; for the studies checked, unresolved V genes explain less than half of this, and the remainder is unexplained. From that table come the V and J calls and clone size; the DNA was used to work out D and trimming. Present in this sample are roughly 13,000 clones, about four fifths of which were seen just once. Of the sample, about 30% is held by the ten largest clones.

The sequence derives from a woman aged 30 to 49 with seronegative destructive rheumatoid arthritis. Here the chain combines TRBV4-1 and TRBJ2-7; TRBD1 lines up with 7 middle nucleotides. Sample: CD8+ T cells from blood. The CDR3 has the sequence CASSPGDSFYEQYF. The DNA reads TGCGCCAGCAGCCCTGGGGACAGTTTCTACGAGCAGTACTTC.